A single sample gave rise to the 19 T cell receptor beta chains below, sequenced in a study of shared clonotypes between healthy human individuals. Assay used: immunoSEQ multiplex PCR; TCRdb lists only in-frame clones, some missing. The sample shows approximately 530,000 clones, about 96% of them seen only once. Sequencing was done on a sample of naive CD4+ T cells sorted from blood. Subset meaning: CD45RA+ positively selected. The receptors here all came from a woman in her twenties or thirties in good health.

This sequence joins TRBV28 and TRBJ1-2, with D possibly matching TRBD1 (5 bases). V lost 6 bases to trimming and J lost 2 bases, with 10 bases between them. CDR1 is MDHEN and CDR2 is SYDVKM in the germline V gene. This CDR3 has 13 residues. CDR3 region: CASSPGQNYGYTF. CDR3 nucleotide sequence: TGTGCCAGCAGCCCGGGGCAGAACTATGGCTACACCTTC.

This CDR3 reads CASSLGLAGSSTDTQYF. CDR3 in DNA: TGTGCCAGCAGCCTGGGACTAGCGGGGAGTAGCACAGATACGCAGTATTTT. The J gene is TRBJ2-3, the V gene TRBV7-9, with 13 bases identical to TRBD2. Germline V gives CDR1 SEHNR, CDR2 FQNEAQ (reference sequence). The CDR3 is 17 amino acids. V gave up 5 bases and J gave up 0 bases; unmatched junction bases: 5.

A few counts support this clone. The chain uses TRBV18 and TRBJ2-7, with 8 bases identical to TRBD1. Germline loops: CDR1 KGHSH, CDR2 LQKENI. The CDR3 loop spans 14 amino acids. Unmatched junction bases numbered 9, after V lost 5 bases and J lost 6 bases. Here the CDR3 reads CASSAGQGSAEQYF. The CDR3, as DNA: TGTGCCAGCTCAGCAGGACAGGGATCCGCCGAGCAGTACTTC.

The CDR3 loop is CASSFYRLSSYEQYF. The CDR3 DNA sequence: TGTGCCAGCAGTTTTTACAGGCTAAGCTCCTACGAGCAGTACTTC. The genes are TRBV28 and TRBJ2-7; a weak D match, TRBD1 (5 bases). Germline V gives CDR1 MDHEN, CDR2 SYDVKM. V was trimmed by 3 bases and J by 0 bases, leaving 12 bases between them. CDR3 length equals 15 residues. The variable domain in full, completed from reference TRBV28 and TRBJ2-7, reads DVKVTQSSRYLVKRTGEKVFLECVQDMDHENMFWYRQDPGLGLRLIYFSYDVKMKEKGDIPEGYSVSREKKERFSLILESASTNQTSMYLCASSFYRLSSYEQYFGPGTRLTVT.

The V and J genes are TRBV4-2 and TRBJ1-1; D unclear. Germline V gene data show CDR1 as LGHNA and CDR2 as YNFKEQ. Deletions cut 0 bases from V and 5 bases from J, with 7 bases between. The CDR3 spans 13 residues. As DNA, the CDR3 is TGTGCCAGCAGCCAAGATCGGGGTACTGAAGCTTTCTTT. Translating it yields CASSQDRGTEAFF.

V is TRBV5-4 and J is TRBJ1-1; TRBD1 might be the D (5 bases). The germline CDR1 and CDR2 sequences are SGHNT and YYREEE (reference sequence). The CDR3 length is 16 residues. The germline V and J ends were trimmed by 3 bases and 4 bases, with 19 bases remaining between them. CDR3 residues: CASSSPGRDQGTEAFF. The CDR3 DNA is TGTGCCAGCAGCTCCCCGGGACGGGACCAGGGCACTGAAGCTTTCTTT.

The chain employs TRBV28 and TRBJ1-2, with 10 bases aligning to TRBD1. This CDR3 region has 12 residues. Germline loops: CDR1 MDHEN, CDR2 SYDVKM. V was clipped by 8 bases and J by 6 bases; unmatched bases: 3. CDR3 amino acids: CASQTGGHGYTF. CDR3 nucleotides: TGTGCCAGCCAGACAGGGGGCCATGGCTACACCTTC.

The genes are TRBV6-6 and TRBJ2-1, with TRBD2 matching over 10 bases. CDR3 size: 16 residues. Looked up from germline, CDR1 is MNHNY and CDR2 is SVGAGI (reference sequence). The trim removed 6 bases at V and 3 bases at J, leaving 8 bases unmatched. The CDR3 DNA follows: TGTGCCAGCAGCCCCTATAGCGGGAGGAACTACAATGAGCAGTTCTTC. Its protein is CASSPYSGRNYNEQFF.

The CDR3 DNA follows: TGTGCCAGCACCCTCCCCGTTGGACAGGGGACCTACGAGCAGTACTTC. Protein product: CASTLPVGQGTYEQYF. The chain uses TRBV28 and TRBJ2-7; TRBD1 aligns across 9 bases. V lost 7 bases, J lost 2 bases, and 12 bases stayed unmatched. Germline CDR1 and CDR2: MDHEN and SYDVKM. This CDR3 is built from 16 residues.

The chain couples TRBV25-1 to TRBJ2-7; 11 nucleotides align to TRBD1. Losses at the gene ends were 8 bases for V and 1 base for J; bases not matched to a gene: 4. In germline, CDR1 is MGHDK, CDR2 SYGVNS. The CDR3 has 14 residues. The CDR3 DNA reads as TGTGCCAGCGTCGGGACAGGGGGTTCCTACGAGCAGTACTTC. It encodes CASVGTGGSYEQYF.

The V gene is TRBV4-2, the J gene TRBJ2-7, with 9 bases lining up with TRBD2. Germline CDR1 and CDR2: LGHNA and YNFKEQ. This CDR3 has 17 amino acids. V was pared by 4 bases and J by 2 bases, with 12 bases of the junction left unmatched. The CDR3, as DNA: TGTGCCAGCAGCCGAAGCCCCTTTGTAGCGGGAGCCTACGAGCAGTACTTC. It is translated as CASSRSPFVAGAYEQYF.

V is TRBV28 and J is TRBJ1-3, with 8 bases aligning to TRBD1. Germline loops: CDR1 MDHEN, CDR2 SYDVKM. This CDR3 is 15 amino acids long. V dropped 6 bases and J dropped 2; count of bases not matched to a gene: 6. The CDR3 DNA follows: TGTGCCAGCAGCCCCTCGACAGGGGCTGGAAACACCATATATTTT. Encoded protein: CASSPSTGAGNTIYF.

This chain uses TRBV11-2 with TRBJ2-5; D might be TRBD2 (6 bases). The CDR3 length is 12 residues. V was shortened by 3 bases and J by 7 bases, with 9 bases between the two germline ends. Germline V gives CDR1 SGHAT, CDR2 FQNNGV. This chain's CDR3 is CASSLEGRTQYF. DNA for the CDR3: TGTGCCAGCAGCTTGGAGGGGAGGACCCAGTACTTC. The full variable domain, with the rest looked up from reference TRBV11-2 and TRBJ2-5, is EAGVAQSPRYKIIEKRQSVAFWCNPISGHATLYWYQQILGQGPKLLIQFQNNGVVDDSQLPKDRFSAERLKGVDSTLKIQPAKLEDSAVYLCASSLEGRTQYFGPGTRLLVL.

The chain couples TRBV28 to TRBJ2-7; D gene uncertain. Trimming took 6 bases from V and 1 from J, leaving 13 bases between them. Germline CDR1 and CDR2: MDHEN and SYDVKM. The length of the CDR3 is 14 residues. The CDR3: CASSLTDVSYEQYF. CDR3 nucleotides: TGTGCCAGCAGCTTAACTGACGTTTCCTACGAGCAGTACTTC.

This clone was seen only once. The J gene is TRBJ1-1, the V gene TRBV6-5; D call uncertain. Between the trimmed V and J ends, which lost 0 bases and 3 bases, there was a span of 8 bases. The CDR3 extends over 14 amino acids. The V gene's germline CDR1 is MNHEY and CDR2 SVGAGI. The DNA for the CDR3 is TGTGCCAGCAGTTACTCTTACCGGCACACTGAAGCTTTCTTT. It codes for CASSYSYRHTEAFF.

This chain links TRBV19 with TRBJ2-6; TRBD2 agrees at 10 bases. This CDR3 is 17 amino acids long. The V gene end was trimmed by 3 bases and the J gene end by 3 bases; junction bases not matched to a gene: 5. Germline CDR1 reads LNHDA; CDR2 reads SQIVND (reference sequence). The CDR3 loop is CASSMASGSNGANVLTF. CDR3 bases: TGTGCCAGTAGTATGGCTAGCGGGAGTAATGGGGCCAACGTCCTGACTTTC. Looking up the rest from reference TRBV19 and TRBJ2-6 gives the full variable domain: DGGITQSPKYLFRKEGQNVTLSCEQNLNHDAMYWYRQDPGQGLRLIYYSQIVNDFQKGDIAEGYSVSREKKESFPLTVTSAQKNPTAFYLCASSMASGSNGANVLTFGAGSRLTVL.

This chain joins TRBV25-1 and TRBJ1-3; 12 bases align to TRBD1. Germline assignment: CDR1 MGHDK and CDR2 SYGVNS. Trimming removed 4 bases from V and 3 bases from J; junction bases left unmatched: 10. The CDR3 covers 18 residues. The DNA of the CDR3 is TGTGCCAGCAGTGCTTTTGATGGGGACAGGGGGCTTGGAAACACCATATATTTT. As protein: CASSAFDGDRGLGNTIYF. The whole variable domain, remainder taken from reference TRBV25-1 and TRBJ1-3, is EADIYQTPRYLVIGTGKKITLECSQTMGHDKMYWYQQDPGMELHLIHYSYGVNSTEKGDLSSESTVSRIRTEHFPLTLESARPSHTSQYLCASSAFDGDRGLGNTIYFGEGSWLTVV.

Worth noting for this clone: Other DNA sequences in this sample translate to the same CDR3. The chain is built from TRBV5-1 and TRBJ2-2; D is perhaps TRBD2 (6 bases). This CDR3 spans 15 amino acids. The germline gives CDR1 SGHRS, CDR2 YFSETQ. Trimming removed 0 bases from V and 0 bases from J, with 6 bases in between. CDR3 residues: CASSLAGANTGELFF. DNA of the CDR3: TGCGCCAGCAGCTTGGCGGGGGCGAACACCGGGGAGCTGTTTTTT.

The chain recombines TRBV14 with TRBJ1-2; no clear D gene. Germline values: CDR1 SGHDN, CDR2 FVKESK. The CDR3 is 12 amino acids. V dropped 2 bases and J dropped 0 bases, with 1 base sitting between them. In DNA, the CDR3 is TGTGCCAGCAGCCAAACTAACTATGGCTACACCTTC. Its translation is CASSQTNYGYTF.